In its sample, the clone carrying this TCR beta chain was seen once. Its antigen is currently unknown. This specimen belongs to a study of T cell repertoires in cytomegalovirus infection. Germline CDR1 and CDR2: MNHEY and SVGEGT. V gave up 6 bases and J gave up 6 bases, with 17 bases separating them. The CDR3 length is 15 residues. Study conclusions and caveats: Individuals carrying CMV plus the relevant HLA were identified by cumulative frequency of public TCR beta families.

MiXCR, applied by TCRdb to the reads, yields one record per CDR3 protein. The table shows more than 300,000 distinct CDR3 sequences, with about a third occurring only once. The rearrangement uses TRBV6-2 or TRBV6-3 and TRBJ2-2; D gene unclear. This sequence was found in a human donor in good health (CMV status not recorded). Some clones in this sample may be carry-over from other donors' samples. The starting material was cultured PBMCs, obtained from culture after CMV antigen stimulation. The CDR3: CASSPTWTGPGELFF. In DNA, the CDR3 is TGTGCCAGCAGCCCAACCTGGACGGGTCCCGGGGAGCTGTTTTTT.